This TCR beta chain was profiled in a study of CD8+ T cells in alopecia areata. In each case, RNA was isolated and then reverse transcribed into cDNA as the sequencing template. Assay: immunoSEQ multiplex PCR; the TCRdb copy retains only in-frame clones and omits some. The sample yields about 140,000 clones, approximately 49% seen once. In germline, CDR1 is MNHEY, CDR2 SVGAGI. V gave up 0 bases and J gave up 6 bases; unmatched junction bases: 6. This CDR3 is 15 amino acids long. Peripheral blood and lesional scalp punch biopsies were taken from alopecia areata patients. General observations from the study: Scalp repertoires also include resident alphabeta T cells from normal skin.

This clone was seen a single time. The target antigen is unknown. The receptor was derived from a human donor with alopecia areata. Sample: CD4+ T cells sorted from blood, taken at week 0. J is TRBJ2-7 and V is TRBV6-5, with 9 positions matching TRBD2. CDR3 residues: CASSYSGGRAVEQYF. CDR3 DNA: TGTGCCAGCAGTTACTCTGGCGGGAGGGCCGTCGAGCAGTACTTC.